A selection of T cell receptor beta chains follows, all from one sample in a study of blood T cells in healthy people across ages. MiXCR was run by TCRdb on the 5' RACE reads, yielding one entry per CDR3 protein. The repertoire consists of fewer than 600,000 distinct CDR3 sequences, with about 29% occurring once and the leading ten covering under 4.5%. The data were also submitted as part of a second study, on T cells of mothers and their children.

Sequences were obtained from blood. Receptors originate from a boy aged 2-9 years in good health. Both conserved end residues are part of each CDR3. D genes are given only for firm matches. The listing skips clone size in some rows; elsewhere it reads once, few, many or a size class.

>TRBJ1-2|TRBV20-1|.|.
CSARDQLAYGYTF
TGCAGTGCTAGAGATCAGTTGGCCTATGGCTACACCTTC
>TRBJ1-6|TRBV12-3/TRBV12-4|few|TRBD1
CASNEGGGGSPLHF
TGTGCCAGCAACGAAGGGGGCGGAGGTTCACCCCTCCACTTT
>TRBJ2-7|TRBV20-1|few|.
CSARDLTDPSYEQYF
TGCAGTGCTAGAGATCTAACAGACCCGAGCTACGAGCAGTACTTC
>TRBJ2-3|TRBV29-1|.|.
CSVVLADTQYF
TGCAGCGTAGTCCTTGCAGATACGCAGTATTTT
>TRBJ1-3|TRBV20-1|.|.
CSAIQREILGNTIYF
TGCAGTGCTATACAGAGGGAAATCTTGGGAAACACCATATATTTT
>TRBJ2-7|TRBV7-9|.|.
CASSLLRVDGSSEQYF
TGTGCCAGCAGCTTATTGAGAGTGGACGGTTCCTCCGAGCAGTACTTC
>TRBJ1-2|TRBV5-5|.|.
CASSLVWPGDYGYTF
TGTGCCAGCAGCTTGGTGTGGCCGGGAGACTATGGCTACACCTTC
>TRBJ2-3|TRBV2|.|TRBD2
CASRQQRTSGGGTQYF
TGTGCCAGCAGGCAACAAAGGACTAGCGGGGGTGGTACGCAGTATTTT
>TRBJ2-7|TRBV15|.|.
CATSRAGGVSYEQYF
TGTGCCACCAGCAGAGCAGGGGGGGTCTCCTACGAGCAGTACTTC
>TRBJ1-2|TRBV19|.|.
CASSISFSNYGYTF
TGTGCCAGTAGTATTTCATTCAGCAACTATGGCTACACCTTC
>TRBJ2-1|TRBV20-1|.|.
CSARDRAGYNEQFF
TGCAGTGCTAGAGATCGGGCGGGCTACAATGAGCAGTTCTTC
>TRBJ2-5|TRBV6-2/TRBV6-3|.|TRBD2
CASSPLADPQETQYF
TGTGCCAGCAGCCCGCTAGCGGACCCCCAAGAGACCCAGTACTTC
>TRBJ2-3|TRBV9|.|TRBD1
CASSEGTALTDTQYF
TGTGCCAGCAGCGAGGGGACAGCCCTAACAGATACGCAGTATTTT
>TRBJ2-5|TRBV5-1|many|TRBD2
CASSLVAGPGETQYF
TGCGCCAGCAGCTTGGTAGCGGGCCCGGGGGAGACCCAGTACTTC
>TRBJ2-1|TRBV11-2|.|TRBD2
CASRPLAGGWQFF
TGTGCCAGCAGGCCGCTAGCGGGGGGATGGCAGTTCTTC
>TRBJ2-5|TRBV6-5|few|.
CASSAGGAETQYF
TGTGCCAGCAGTGCCGGCGGCGCAGAGACCCAGTACTTC
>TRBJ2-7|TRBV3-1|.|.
CASSRRTNLSSYEQYF
TGTGCCAGCAGCCGTCGGACGAACCTTAGCTCCTACGAGCAGTACTTC
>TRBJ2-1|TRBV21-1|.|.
CASSKEVAGPHNEQFF
TGTGCCAGCAGCAAAGAGGTAGCGGGCCCACACAATGAGCAGTTCTTC